This TCR beta chain comes out of a study of blood T cell repertoires in COVID-19 (dated by TCRdb to 2020 to 2022). At the level of the whole study: Samples covering the acute and convalescent phases of COVID-19 were provided by collaborators in the United States, Italy and Spain. Subjects who had been exposed to COVID-19, were actively infected with it, or had recovered from it provided the deeply sampled blood TCRbeta repertoires that made up the dataset. The material from the prospective study consisted of cDNA or gDNA derived from T cells, B-cell-depleted T cells, or PBMCs. Where available, HLA class I and class II types were taken from metadata supplied by the sample provider and were not determined by assay-based typing. Sample metadata almost always included a de-identified subject ID, COVID-19 status, age in years and sex. The repertoires were made available in a free public database intended to serve as a resource for research on the immune response to SARS-CoV-2. The samples were drawn from the first 160 participants of the ongoing ImmuneRACE study and from under 1,500 subjects provided by 6 global collaborators.

Concerning this clone itself: Its antigen is unknown. Base qualities are not provided; no much larger clone lies one nucleotide away.

In the prospective study, participants were about 18 to 95 years old, resided in fewer than 25 geographic areas of the United States, and were enrolled through a virtual design. To assign participants to cohorts, the prospective study relied on clinical history that participants themselves reported in a screening survey and a study questionnaire. ImmuneRACE Cohort 3 recovered participants were defined by two consecutive negative NP/OP PCR tests, healthcare professional clearance, or symptom resolution. Each participant in the prospective study had whole blood, serum and a nasopharyngeal or oropharyngeal swab collected by mobile phlebotomists. Additional blood draws and questionnaires over an approximately 2-month period could optionally be provided by prospective study participants. Before DNA extraction, blood samples from the prospective study were shipped at room temperature or frozen. The CDR3 sequence holds 14 residues, the cysteine and phenylalanine included. Only CDR3 DNA remains: 42 bases, in frame from the first base. CDR1 SGDLS and CDR2 YYNGEE are derived from the germline V gene. V loses 4 bases of germline sequence and J loses 5 bases, and the interval between the two ends is 15 bases.

What the study reported, not specific to this receptor: How much clinical and demographic metadata was included differed by source and by participant, and the metadata was provided uncurated.

TCRbeta CDR3 regions were amplified from genomic DNA using the immunoSEQ Assay, a bias-controlled multiplex PCR. The study's processing was this. The number of nucleated cells in each sample was estimated from the amplification of reference gene primers within the assay. Sequence reads were collapsed and filtered to measure the absolute abundance of every unique TCRbeta CDR3 rearrangement. For each sample, productive Simpson clonality was calculated by taking the square root of Simpson's diversity index across productive rearrangements. TCRdb holds this immuneACCESS table with in-frame rearrangements only. Some clones are missing; in checked studies, unresolved V genes explain under half, and the rest has no known cause. For V, J and clone size, that table is used; D and trimming come from the DNA. A total of hundreds of thousands of clones appear in this sample, roughly 87% of them only once. The top ten clones comprise more than 8.5% of the sample.

The sample comprised PBMCs or T cells enriched from blood (not recorded which). This chain is built from TRBV9 and TRBJ1-1; TRBD1 is possibly the D segment (5 matching bases). This clonotype originated in a woman aged 18-29 years who had recovered from COVID-19. The DNA sequence is TGTGCCAGCAGCTTCCTCTCCGGACAAACTGAAGCTTTCTTT. It translates as CASSFLSGQTEAFF.